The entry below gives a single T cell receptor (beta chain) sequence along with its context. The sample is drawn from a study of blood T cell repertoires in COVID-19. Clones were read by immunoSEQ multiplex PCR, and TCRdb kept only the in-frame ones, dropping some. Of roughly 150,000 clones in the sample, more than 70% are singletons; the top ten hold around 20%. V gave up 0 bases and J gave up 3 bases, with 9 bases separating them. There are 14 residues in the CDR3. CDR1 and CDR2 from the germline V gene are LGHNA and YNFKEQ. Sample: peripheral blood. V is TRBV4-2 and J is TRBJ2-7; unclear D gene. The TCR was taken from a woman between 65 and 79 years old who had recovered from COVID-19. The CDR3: CASSQEPRFYEQYF. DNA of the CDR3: TGTGCCAGCAGCCAAGAACCCCGGTTCTACGAGCAGTACTTC.